This note documents a single T cell receptor beta chain sequence. Antigen unknown. CDR3 length equals 13 residues. Germline CDR1 reads SGHRS; CDR2 reads YFSETQ. The ends were cut back, 4 bases at V and 1 base at J, with 8 bases in the middle. These data belong to a study of T cell responses to AZD1222 COVID-19 vaccine. Study-level results: AZD1222 recipients seropositive at baseline numbered only five to seven. The donor cohort was predominantly white British with a female majority, and clonal diversity may have been underestimated. Repertoire sampling occurred only after the peak T cell response.

Using immunoSEQ multiplex PCR, the repertoire was profiled, and TCRdb retains in-frame clones only, with some absent. The data hold over 70,000 clones, with about 80% observed a single time. The clonotype originates from an adult who received the MenACWY meningococcal vaccine as a control. The genes are TRBV5-1 and TRBJ1-1; no clear D gene. Sequencing was performed on peripheral blood, taken 28 days after the second dose of the MenACWY control vaccine. In nucleotides, the CDR3 is TGCGCCAGCAGCCCGACGGCGAACACTGAAGCTTTCTTT. It is translated as CASSPTANTEAFF.